This T cell receptor beta chain derives from a study of human T cells and chemical hapten exposure (dated by TCRdb to the early 2020s). About the full investigation: For sensitization, 2% DPC in acetone was applied to a 2 cm by 2 cm area of upper inner arm skin. Patient blood was sampled pre-sensitization (week 0) and at 2, 6 and about 24 weeks after DPC sensitization. The mostly female patient cohort included alopecia areata with under or over 50% scalp involvement, alopecia totalis and alopecia universalis. For TCR sequencing, blood came from over 25 alopecia patients at anywhere from one to four time points (pre-sensitization, 2, 6 and 24 weeks). Peripheral blood TCR repertoire changes were tracked in vivo in alopecia patients during primary and secondary sensitization to the hapten diphenylcyclopropenone (DPC). Patch testing was performed on the upper back with Finn chambers containing 0.01% DPC, and the patch tests were scored after 6 days according to International Contact Dermatitis Research Group standards. The libraries were sequenced as a pool, and the TCR yield per sample differed mostly because of small variations in library volumes within the pool. Throughout the study period of around 24 weeks, patients also received therapeutic DPC doses to the scalp every week.

The trim is 4 bases for V and 6 bases for J, with a gap of 22 bases between the germline ends. Via the germline V gene, CDR1 is SQVTM and CDR2 ANQGSEA. The CDR3 sequence holds 15 residues, the cysteine and phenylalanine included. The retained sequence is limited to the CDR3, 45 bases, with the frame set at the first base. The library was generated by RACE. Instrument on record: NextSeq 500. During library preparation, unique molecular identifiers were attached to individual cDNA molecules so that TCRs could be counted in a quantitative, reproducible way. Each blood RNA sample was used to sequence both TCR alpha and TCR beta chains. Turning to the authors' computational methods: A median of roughly 99,000 TCRs per sample was observed, with a range of about 23,224 to 750,000. The Decombinator software suite was used to annotate V, J and CDR3 in the TCR reads. For the PS versus PT1 abundance plots, all samples were subsampled to the same number of TCRs (28,000). Expanded TCRs were defined as absent before sensitization and observed at least eight times at the 2-week time point. TCRdb itself trimmed the public reads at Q25 with fastp, ran MiXCR and retained productive beta chains. Each entry is one CDR3 protein sequence, shown with its most common DNA and genes. The V and J calls reflect TCRdb's pipeline rather than the authors' work. This sample comprises over 60,000 distinct CDR3 sequences, under 13% of them detected only once. The ten biggest clones cover around 7% of the sample.

Results and caveats for the whole study, not just this receptor: A positive correlation was found between the number of PT1 expanded TCRs and patch test score, with significance reached at thresholds 8, 16 and 32 but not 4. Compared with pre-sensitization or healthy control sets, expanded TCRs formed significantly more large CDR3 similarity clusters, which is consistent with antigen-driven responses. DPC sensitization did not change how many TCRs were above 1 in 1000 frequency, and no evidence was found of alterations in global repertoire structure. Because all patients had alopecia, a presumed autoimmune disease, the immune response of the patients might differ from that of healthy individuals. After repeated subsampling, changes were observed in the strength of the expansion versus patch-test correlation and in the threshold at which the correlation became significant.

This clonotype has at least ten counts. The antigen it binds to is not known. The record has no base qualities; no much larger clone is one base away. Taken with the paper, the label for time point translates to: patch test 2, 6 weeks after DPC sensitization. The meaning of the sample's treatment or condition label: therapeutic diphenylcyclopropenone sensitization with weekly scalp DPC. At every patch-test visit, the blood draw took place before the patch test was put on. To be eligible, patients had to be aged 18 to 70, diagnosed with alopecia and judged suitable for DPC therapy, while pregnant patients were excluded. Unfractionated whole blood was collected in Tempus Blood RNA tubes, and total RNA was extracted from that blood.

This receptor chain uses TRBV29-1 and TRBJ2-7; TRBD2 could be the D gene, as 6 bases match. The clonotype originates from a woman aged 45 to 65 with alopecia areata. Some clones in this sample may be carry-over from other donors' samples. The sample was whole blood, taken in connection with sensitization to the hapten diphenylcyclopropenone (DPC). The CDR3 protein sequence reads: CSVAQGIGTSSEQYF. The DNA reads as follows: TGCAGCGTTGCCCAGGGAATCGGGACTTCATCCGAGCAGTACTTC.